The rows below give T cell receptor beta chains drawn from one sample of a study of cytomegalovirus exposure and HLA in healthy donors. Sequencing used immunoSEQ multiplex PCR; TCRdb keeps in-frame clones, though not all of them. In the table there are over 45,000 clones, 65% to 85% of which are singletons. Source material: PBMCs. These receptor sequences come from a boy aged 5-17 years in good health and CMV-seropositive. CDR3s include the opening cysteine and the closing phenylalanine or tryptophan. For some rows the clone size is stated as once, few or many, or as a class when expanded; others skip it.

j_gene: TRBJ2-1; v_gene: TRBV5-1; abundance: .; CDR3aa: CASSLEGRERNEQFF
j_gene: TRBJ1-2; v_gene: TRBV9; abundance: .; CDR3aa: CASSVDGGEIYGYTF
j_gene: TRBJ2-3; v_gene: TRBV7-8; abundance: .; CDR3aa: CASSPRRGGGKDTQYF
j_gene: TRBJ2-5; v_gene: TRBV2; abundance: .; CDR3aa: CAGSGGTEETQYF
j_gene: TRBJ2-1; v_gene: TRBV6-5; abundance: .; CDR3aa: CASRRGFYNEQFF
j_gene: TRBJ2-5; v_gene: TRBV11-2; abundance: .; CDR3aa: CASSLAVKTLRYF
j_gene: TRBJ2-5; v_gene: TRBV7-2; abundance: .; CDR3aa: CASSLASGGGGQETQYF
j_gene: TRBJ1-4; v_gene: TRBV7-6; abundance: .; CDR3aa: CASAPGEGHEKLFF
j_gene: TRBJ2-1; v_gene: TRBV7-7; abundance: .; CDR3aa: CASSLYGLAGRNEQFF
j_gene: TRBJ1-4; v_gene: TRBV2; abundance: .; CDR3aa: CARTDGGNEKLFF
j_gene: TRBJ1-1; v_gene: TRBV7-2; abundance: few; CDR3aa: CASSRALRANTEAFF
j_gene: TRBJ1-3; v_gene: TRBV7-9; abundance: .; CDR3aa: CASSWGAQGDGNTIYF
j_gene: TRBJ1-4; v_gene: TRBV7-9; abundance: .; CDR3aa: CASELATNEKLFF
j_gene: TRBJ1-3; v_gene: TRBV7-9; abundance: .; CDR3aa: CASSPGGAGWNGNTIYF
j_gene: TRBJ1-2; v_gene: TRBV9; abundance: .; CDR3aa: CASSGRDYGYTF
j_gene: TRBJ2-1; v_gene: TRBV6-4; abundance: .; CDR3aa: CASSELSGGYNEQFF
j_gene: TRBJ1-3; v_gene: TRBV5-1; abundance: .; CDR3aa: CASSFEGGGNTIYF
j_gene: TRBJ1-5; v_gene: TRBV7-8; abundance: .; CDR3aa: CASSLGVGGGNQPQHF
j_gene: TRBJ2-7; v_gene: TRBV5-5; abundance: .; CDR3aa: CASSLGLDRYEQYF
j_gene: TRBJ1-2; v_gene: TRBV29-1; abundance: .; CDR3aa: CSARELGGYTF
j_gene: TRBJ2-1; v_gene: TRBV6-6; abundance: .; CDR3aa: CASSGSGGSYNEQFF
j_gene: TRBJ2-3; v_gene: TRBV25-1; abundance: .; CDR3aa: CASSGSGAGVLGTQYF
j_gene: TRBJ1-4; v_gene: TRBV25-1; abundance: .; CDR3aa: CASSELSEKLFF
j_gene: TRBJ2-7; v_gene: TRBV5-4; abundance: .; CDR3aa: CASGAGRDEQYF
j_gene: TRBJ2-7; v_gene: TRBV7-9; abundance: .; CDR3aa: CASSLAGGLVHSYEQYF
j_gene: TRBJ2-1; v_gene: TRBV7-9; abundance: once; CDR3aa: CASSVQGSPYNEQFF
j_gene: TRBJ1-3; v_gene: TRBV18; abundance: once; CDR3aa: CASSPPRGWSGNTIYF
j_gene: TRBJ2-5; v_gene: TRBV11-2; abundance: .; CDR3aa: CASSPGLEETQYF
j_gene: TRBJ1-2; v_gene: TRBV27; abundance: .; CDR3aa: CASSISSGTGHTF
j_gene: TRBJ1-2; v_gene: TRBV7-9; abundance: .; CDR3aa: CASRGTGTEYGYTF
j_gene: TRBJ2-7; v_gene: TRBV6-5; abundance: .; CDR3aa: CASSSSELREQYF
j_gene: TRBJ1-1; v_gene: TRBV5-1; abundance: once; CDR3aa: CASSAYKSLNTEAFF
j_gene: TRBJ2-3; v_gene: TRBV7-9; abundance: .; CDR3aa: CASSLDNTDTQYF
j_gene: TRBJ1-5; v_gene: TRBV11-2; abundance: .; CDR3aa: CASSSATETYSNQPQHF
j_gene: TRBJ1-6; v_gene: TRBV27; abundance: .; CDR3aa: CASRLGALMNSPLHF
j_gene: TRBJ1-2; v_gene: TRBV27; abundance: .; CDR3aa: CASSSSGWNGYTF
j_gene: TRBJ1-4; v_gene: TRBV7-9; abundance: few; CDR3aa: CASSYRKTGADEKLFF
j_gene: TRBJ2-1; v_gene: TRBV19; abundance: .; CDR3aa: CASRAGNYNEQFF
j_gene: TRBJ1-2; v_gene: TRBV18; abundance: .; CDR3aa: CASSKLQPGQGDHGYTF
j_gene: TRBJ2-1; v_gene: TRBV7-6; abundance: medium-sized; CDR3aa: CASSLNMGTGGNEQFF
j_gene: TRBJ2-7; v_gene: TRBV6-5; abundance: .; CDR3aa: CASSYTGAGVPYEQYF
j_gene: TRBJ2-7; v_gene: TRBV9; abundance: .; CDR3aa: CASSGLAGHYEQYF
j_gene: TRBJ2-1; v_gene: TRBV9; abundance: once; CDR3aa: CASSVGVAAYNEQFF
j_gene: TRBJ2-4; v_gene: TRBV5-4; abundance: .; CDR3aa: CASSYSTTGTEGIQYF
j_gene: TRBJ2-3; v_gene: TRBV20-1; abundance: .; CDR3aa: CSAPGADTQYF
j_gene: TRBJ1-3; v_gene: TRBV7-3; abundance: .; CDR3aa: CASSEGTAGNTIYF
j_gene: TRBJ1-5; v_gene: TRBV28; abundance: .; CDR3aa: CASSPPGVNQPQHF
j_gene: TRBJ1-6; v_gene: TRBV7-2; abundance: .; CDR3aa: CASSFPNSPLHF
j_gene: TRBJ2-1; v_gene: TRBV7-9; abundance: .; CDR3aa: CASSSASGGPMNEQFF
j_gene: TRBJ2-7; v_gene: TRBV11-3; abundance: few; CDR3aa: CASSPNRQGASEQYF
j_gene: TRBJ2-1; v_gene: TRBV5-1; abundance: .; CDR3aa: CASRPTGSNHNEQFF
j_gene: TRBJ1-4; v_gene: TRBV14; abundance: .; CDR3aa: CASSRQATNEKLFF
j_gene: TRBJ1-2; v_gene: TRBV4-1; abundance: .; CDR3aa: CASSQVLSAGGGYTF
j_gene: TRBJ1-1; v_gene: TRBV6-6; abundance: few; CDR3aa: CASRSTGVGEAFF
j_gene: TRBJ2-3; v_gene: TRBV9; abundance: .; CDR3aa: CASSPWEGRGPTDTQYF
j_gene: TRBJ2-3; v_gene: TRBV9; abundance: .; CDR3aa: CASSVGGKEADTQYF
j_gene: TRBJ2-5; v_gene: TRBV5-4; abundance: few; CDR3aa: CASSLLAGGKETQYF
j_gene: TRBJ1-4; v_gene: TRBV6-5; abundance: .; CDR3aa: CASSYSSGGTNEKLFF
j_gene: TRBJ2-1; v_gene: TRBV25-1; abundance: .; CDR3aa: CASSEYGGGEQFF
j_gene: TRBJ1-5; v_gene: TRBV2; abundance: few; CDR3aa: CASSPQGGQQPQHF